A selection of T cell receptor beta chains follows, all from one sample in a study of T cells after yellow fever vaccination. From the 5' RACE reads, TCRdb called clonotypes with MiXCR, one entry per CDR3 protein. The sample holds 200,000 to 300,000 distinct CDR3 sequences; more than 3.5% are singletons and the top ten take under 20%. The sequencing here drew on PBMCs, taken 15 days after the yellow fever booster vaccination. The receptors derive from a man younger than 30 who received the YFV17D yellow fever vaccine. Each CDR3 is given with its conserved first and last residue. D genes are given only for firm matches. Clone size appears in some rows only: once, few, many, or a class for an expanded clone.

TRBJ2-5 NA TRBV20-1 many CSASSVSLQETQYF TGCAGTGCTAGTAGTGTGTCCCTTCAAGAGACCCAGTACTTC
TRBJ1-2 TRBD1 TRBV20-1 many CSAKPGDSRNYGYTF TGCAGTGCAAAACCGGGGGACAGTAGAAACTATGGCTACACCTTC
TRBJ1-5 TRBD1 TRBV29-1 many CSVDPGGEQPQHF TGCAGCGTTGACCCAGGGGGCGAGCAGCCCCAGCATTTT
TRBJ2-3 NA TRBV20-1 many CSASAFDWGVDTQYF TGCAGTGCTAGCGCCTTCGACTGGGGGGTGGATACGCAGTATTTT
TRBJ2-5 TRBD2 TRBV7-3 many CASSLTGSGEVQETQYF TGTGCCAGCAGCTTAACGGGTAGCGGGGAGGTCCAAGAGACCCAGTACTTC
TRBJ1-1 NA TRBV19 NA CASSIARVGEAFF TGTGCCAGTAGTATAGCGAGGGTGGGGGAAGCTTTCTTT
TRBJ2-1 TRBD2 TRBV20-1 few CSARPAQRGAYNEQFF TGCAGTGCTAGACCCGCCCAGCGGGGGGCTTACAATGAGCAGTTCTTC
TRBJ2-7 TRBD2 TRBV7-2 many CASSLRGGAGEQYF TGTGCCAGCAGCTTACGGGGAGGGGCGGGCGAGCAGTACTTC
TRBJ1-3 TRBD1 TRBV2 many CASTAGTGAGNTIYF TGTGCCAGCACCGCCGGGACAGGGGCTGGAAACACCATATATTTT
TRBJ2-2 NA TRBV14 many CASSQVIDSTGELFF TGTGCCAGCAGCCAAGTCATTGATAGCACCGGGGAGCTGTTTTTT
TRBJ1-1 NA TRBV20-1 many CSARSGWEAFF TGCAGTGCAAGAAGCGGGTGGGAAGCTTTCTTT
TRBJ2-3 NA TRBV20-1 many CSALSTDTHTQYF TGCAGTGCCCTTAGCACAGATACGCATACGCAGTATTTT
TRBJ1-2 NA TRBV12-3/TRBV12-4 many CASSSRGPAHYGYTF TGTGCCAGCAGTTCCCGAGGACCGGCCCACTATGGCTACACCTTC
TRBJ2-3 NA TRBV5-4 many CASSWGPGLADTQYF TGTGCCAGCAGCTGGGGCCCGGGGCTCGCAGATACGCAGTATTTT
TRBJ1-2 TRBD1 TRBV29-1 many CSVGWDRGNGYTF TGCAGCGTTGGGTGGGACAGGGGTAACGGCTACACCTTC
TRBJ1-2 TRBD1 TRBV5-1 many CASSLAGTGGEGYTF TGCGCCAGCAGCTTGGCCGGGACAGGGGGCGAAGGCTACACCTTC
TRBJ2-5 NA TRBV2 many CASSKEVQETQYF TGTGCCAGCAGCAAGGAGGTCCAAGAGACCCAGTACTTC
TRBJ2-2 TRBD2 TRBV3-1 many CASSEVASGGTGELFF TGTGCCAGCAGCGAAGTAGCTAGCGGGGGTACCGGGGAGCTGTTTTTT
TRBJ2-7 NA TRBV7-2 many CASSLVSGTSSYEQYF TGTGCCAGCAGCTTAGTGTCGGGGACCAGCTCCTACGAGCAGTACTTC
TRBJ2-5 NA TRBV7-7 many CASSPVGGAQETQYF TGTGCTAGCAGCCCGGTGGGCGGGGCCCAAGAGACCCAGTACTTC
TRBJ2-1 TRBD1 TRBV7-9 many CASSRTGLTDNEQFF TGTGCCAGCAGCCGGACAGGGTTGACCGACAATGAGCAGTTCTTC
TRBJ1-5 NA TRBV19 NA CASSLTGSNQPQHF TGTGCCAGTAGCCTTACAGGAAGCAATCAGCCCCAGCATTTT
TRBJ1-1 TRBD1 TRBV5-1 many CASSRTGPSWQNTEAFF TGCGCCAGCAGCCGGACAGGGCCCTCATGGCAGAACACTGAAGCTTTCTTT
TRBJ2-2 NA TRBV14 many CASSQFYPWGENTGELFF TGTGCCAGCAGTCAGTTTTATCCGTGGGGTGAGAACACCGGGGAGCTGTTTTTT
TRBJ1-5 NA TRBV20-1 few CSARQGRPDQPQHF TGCAGTGCTAGACAGGGTCGTCCAGATCAGCCCCAGCATTTT
TRBJ1-1 NA TRBV25-1 few CASSEWDKNTEAFF TGTGCCAGCAGTGAATGGGACAAGAACACTGAAGCTTTCTTT
TRBJ1-2 TRBD1 TRBV12-3/TRBV12-4 many CASSTVLTGFYGYTF TGTGCCAGCAGTACTGTCCTGACAGGGTTCTATGGCTACACCTTC
TRBJ1-2 NA TRBV2 many CATTRGGPYGYTF TGTGCCACCACCCGAGGGGGTCCCTATGGCTACACCTTC
TRBJ1-6 TRBD1 TRBV20-1 many CSARDGDRGLYNSPLHF TGCAGTGCTAGAGATGGGGACAGGGGACTTTATAATTCACCCCTCCACTTT
TRBJ2-2 NA TRBV4-1 many CASSQTDTGELFF TGCGCCAGCAGCCAAACCGATACCGGGGAGCTGTTTTTT
TRBJ2-1 NA TRBV7-3 many CASSQGRGSGEQFF TGTGCCAGCAGCCAGGGTCGCGGGTCGGGTGAGCAGTTCTTC
TRBJ2-7 TRBD1 TRBV5-6 many CASSLGGFPYEQYF TGTGCCAGCAGCTTAGGGGGCTTCCCCTACGAGCAGTACTTC
TRBJ1-1 NA TRBV20-1 many CSAPLGGMNTEAFF TGCAGTGCTCCCCTCGGGGGGATGAACACTGAAGCTTTCTTT
TRBJ2-3 NA TRBV20-1 many CSARLPGTDTQYF TGCAGTGCTAGACTCCCAGGGACAGATACGCAGTATTTT
TRBJ2-6 NA TRBV5-5 many CASSFPGRSGANVLTF TGTGCCAGCAGCTTCCCCGGCCGTTCTGGGGCCAACGTCCTGACTTTC
TRBJ1-1 NA TRBV20-1 many CSAPRGAVTEAFF TGCAGTGCCCCTAGGGGGGCGGTCACTGAAGCTTTCTTT
TRBJ2-1 TRBD2 TRBV29-1 many CSVPGRERGSYNEQFF TGCAGCGTACCCGGGCGGGAGCGGGGGTCCTACAATGAGCAGTTCTTC
TRBJ2-5 NA TRBV25-1 many CASSESRNWETQYF TGTGCCAGCAGTGAATCCAGGAACTGGGAGACCCAGTACTTC
TRBJ2-3 TRBD2 TRBV27 many CASSLSLPFMGGSTDTQYF TGTGCCAGCAGTTTATCGCTTCCTTTTATGGGGGGGAGCACAGATACGCAGTATTTT
TRBJ2-1 NA TRBV7-3 many CASSLSPGTVRPKFYNEQFF TGTGCCAGCAGCTTAAGTCCAGGGACCGTCCGGCCAAAATTCTACAATGAGCAGTTCTTC
TRBJ1-4 TRBD1 TRBV6-1 many CASSGKTGGNPTNEKLFF TGTGCCAGCAGCGGAAAGACAGGGGGGAACCCAACTAATGAAAAACTGTTTTTT
TRBJ1-2 NA TRBV7-2 many CASSLVAQIYGYTF TGTGCCAGCAGCTTAGTCGCACAGATCTATGGCTACACCTTC
TRBJ2-1 TRBD2 TRBV5-4 few CASMRASGGPPKGQFF TGTGCCAGCATGCGGGCTAGCGGGGGGCCCCCCAAGGGGCAGTTCTTC
TRBJ2-2 TRBD2 TRBV10-3 many CATLSGLAGGTGELFF TGTGCCACTCTTTCGGGACTAGCGGGGGGCACCGGGGAGCTGTTTTTT